What follows are 18 T cell receptor beta chains derived from one specimen sequenced in a study of blood T cells in healthy people across ages. Primers used in a second PCR of about 7 to 12 cycles were a sample-barcoded 5' primer and a J-beta primer mix. TCRdb redid the calling of the 5' RACE reads with MiXCR, one entry per CDR3 protein. The sample holds some 1.4 million distinct CDR3 sequences; 42% are singletons and the top ten take 7% to 9.5%. Material: blood. The receptors originated from a woman in her late teens or twenties in good health.

This chain connects TRBV3-1 to TRBJ1-2, with 8 bases that match TRBD1. V lost 4 bases and J lost 4; bases outside the gene matches: 8. CDR1 LGHDT and CDR2 YNNKEL come from the germline V gene (reference sequence). The CDR3 runs to 15 residues. The CDR3 is CASSPFQGAGYGYTF. CDR3 DNA sequence: TGTGCCAGCAGCCCATTTCAGGGGGCCGGCTATGGCTACACCTTC.

This chain connects TRBV5-1 to TRBJ2-5; tentatively, D is TRBD2 (6 bases). Germline V lookup: CDR1 SGHRS, CDR2 YFSETQ. Trimming left V 1 base short and J 11 bases short, with 24 bases between. This CDR3 region has 16 residues. CDR3 sequence (DNA): TGCGCCAGCAGCTTGAGAGGCGGGGAAGCCCTAAATGAGCAGTACTTC. Translating gives CASSLRGGEALNEQYF. The variable domain in full, completed from reference TRBV5-1 and TRBJ2-5, reads KAGVTQTPRYLIKTRGQQVTLSCSPISGHRSVSWYQQTPGQGLQFLFEYFSETQRNKGNFPGRFSGRQFSNSRSEMNVSTLELGDSALYLCASSLRGGEALNEQYFGPGTRLLVL.

The rearrangement joins TRBV10-3 to TRBJ2-7; a weak D match, TRBD2 (5 bases). Looked up from germline, CDR1 is ENHRY and CDR2 is SYGVKD. The CDR3 extends over 11 amino acids. Between the trimmed V and J ends, which lost 5 bases and 5 bases, there was a span of 7 bases. Written as DNA, the CDR3 is TGTGCCATCAGTATCGGGGACGAGCAGTACTTC. This gives the protein CAISIGDEQYF.

This clonotype was detected once. V and J are TRBV20-1 and TRBJ2-5, with 10 positions matching TRBD2. Germline CDR1 DFQATT, CDR2 SNEGSKA (reference sequence). After removal of 4 bases from V and 5 bases from J, the junction contained 10 bases not matched to a gene. This CDR3 region has 15 residues. The CDR3 here is CSAKSSAGGVETQYF. CDR3 nucleotides: TGCAGTGCTAAATCGTCAGCGGGAGGGGTTGAGACCCAGTACTTC.

V usage is TRBV5-1 and J usage is TRBJ1-2, with D maybe TRBD1 (5 bases). There are 15 residues in the CDR3. The V gene's germline CDR1 is SGHRS and CDR2 YFSETQ. The V end lost 7 bases, the J end lost 0 bases, and 16 bases lay between the germline ends. CDR3 residues: CASPRGGSTNYGYTF. The CDR3 nucleotides read TGCGCCAGCCCCCGGGGGGGATCGACTAACTATGGCTACACCTTC.

The V and J genes are TRBV4-2 and TRBJ1-4, with D possibly TRBD1 on 6 matching bases. The CDR3 covers 17 residues. Germline V gene lookup returns CDR1 LGHNA and CDR2 YNFKEQ. V was pared by 1 base and J by 8 bases, with 20 bases between. CDR3 DNA sequence: TGTGCCAGCAGCCAAGTATTTATCGGGGGGCTGGAAGAAAAACTGTTTTTT. This encodes CASSQVFIGGLEEKLFF.

In its sample, this clonotype was seen a few times. This chain links TRBV5-1 with TRBJ1-5, with TRBD1 matching over 7 bases. The CDR3 has 15 residues. Germline values: CDR1 SGHRS, CDR2 YFSETQ. Losses at the gene ends were 0 bases for V and 3 bases for J; bases not matched to a gene: 3. The CDR3 region has the DNA TGCGCCAGCAGCTTGGAGGGGACAGTCAATCAGCCCCAGCATTTT. It codes for CASSLEGTVNQPQHF.

The chain couples TRBV6-5 to TRBJ1-2; TRBD1 is a possible D gene (5 bases). Trimming pared 4 bases from V and 8 bases from J, leaving 17 bases between. CDR3 length: 14 residues. Germline V gene sequence: CDR1 MNHEY, CDR2 SVGAGI. The CDR3 reads CASSSGTNGIGYTF. CDR3 sequence (DNA): TGTGCCAGCAGTTCCGGGACCAACGGGATCGGCTACACCTTC.

This clonotype has only a few counts. The rearrangement links TRBV29-1 to TRBJ2-1; D is perhaps TRBD2 (6 bases). The J call may be wrong; the DNA end is better matched by TRBJ2-7. The CDR3 runs to 13 residues. Germline CDR1 is SQVTM and CDR2 is ANQGSEA. CDR3 in amino acids: CSGSRGTYNEQYF. CDR3 DNA: TGCAGCGGGAGTCGGGGGACCTACAATGAGCAGTACTTC.

The V gene is TRBV3-1, the J gene TRBJ2-2, with 9 bases fitting TRBD1. Trimming cost V 4 bases and J 6 bases; bases outside gene matches: 9. The CDR3 sequence is 16 residues long. Per the germline V gene, CDR1 is LGHDT and CDR2 is YNNKEL (reference sequence). CDR3 in DNA: TGTGCCAGCAGCCTAACTGGGACAGGGTCCTCCGGGGAGCTGTTTTTT. Amino acids: CASSLTGTGSSGELFF.

This clonotype has a handful of counts. The J gene is TRBJ2-1, the V gene TRBV20-1; the match to TRBD2 covers 13 bases. Germline V gene data show CDR1 as DFQATT and CDR2 as SNEGSKA (reference sequence). The CDR3 sequence is 16 residues long. V gave up 6 bases and J gave up 8 bases; unmatched junction bases: 13. Here the CDR3 reads CSAGPITSGRAHEQFF. CDR3 in DNA: TGCAGTGCCGGGCCAATAACTAGCGGGAGGGCCCATGAGCAGTTCTTC.

The V gene is TRBV7-2, the J gene TRBJ2-1, with TRBD2 identical over 14 bases. V lost 6 bases, J lost 7 bases, and 11 bases stayed unmatched. Germline CDR1 reads SGHTA; CDR2 reads FQGNSA. The CDR3 covers 17 residues. The CDR3 coding sequence is TGTGCCAGCAGGGGGACTAGCGGGGGTACAGTGGTTAATGAGCAGTTCTTC. Amino acids: CASRGTSGGTVVNEQFF.

The chain couples TRBV5-6 to TRBJ1-1, with D maybe TRBD1 (6 bases). V was shortened by 1 base and J by 1 base, with 11 bases between the two germline ends. The CDR3 runs to 15 residues. Looked up from germline, CDR1 is SGHDT and CDR2 is YYEEEE. CDR3 DNA sequence: TGTGCCAGCAGCTTGATCGAGACAGGGAACACTGAAGCTTTCTTT. Protein product: CASSLIETGNTEAFF.

The sample holds a few counts of this clonotype. The junction shows a germline mismatch at one end, possibly a read error. This chain links TRBV7-2 with TRBJ1-2; possibly TRBD1 for D (5 bases). CDR1 and CDR2 from the germline V gene are SGHTA and FQGNSA. CDR3 length: 12 residues. As DNA, the CDR3 is TGTGCCGGCAGACAGATAAGCTATGGCTACACCTTC. Amino acid sequence: CAGRQISYGYTF.

This clonotype was seen a handful of times. The rearrangement joins TRBV5-1 to TRBJ2-1; 7 nucleotides align to TRBD2. Trimming removed 4 bases from V and 4 bases from J; junction bases left unmatched: 5. The CDR3 is 14 residues long. Germline-derived CDR1 and CDR2 are SGHRS and YFSETQ. CDR3 sequence (DNA): TGCGCCAGCAGCAGCGGGGTTTTATACAATGAGCAGTTCTTC. This translates into CASSSGVLYNEQFF.

This clonotype was seen many times. This chain uses TRBV12-3 or TRBV12-4 with TRBJ2-6; D is unresolved. Trimming cost V 6 bases and J 2 bases, with 5 bases left between them. This CDR3 has 13 residues. Written as DNA, the CDR3 is TGTGCCAGCAGGCCAACTGGGGCCAACGTCCTGACTTTC. Its protein is CASRPTGANVLTF.

The rearrangement uses TRBV15 and TRBJ2-7; weak D call: TRBD1 (6 bases). This CDR3 is built from 13 residues. Germline V gene data show CDR1 as LNHNV and CDR2 as YYDKDF (reference sequence). The ends were cut back, 9 bases at V and 1 base at J, with 13 bases in the middle. CDR3: CATKSGASYEQYF. The CDR3 DNA sequence: TGTGCCACAAAATCAGGGGCTTCCTACGAGCAGTACTTC. Looking up the rest from reference TRBV15 and TRBJ2-7 gives the full variable domain: DAMVIQNPRYQVTQFGKPVTLSCSQTLNHNVMYWYQQKSSQAPKLLFHYYDKDFNNEADTPDNFQSRRPNTSFCFLDIRSPGLGDTAMYLCATKSGASYEQYFGPGTRLTVT.

The V and J genes are TRBV6-6 and TRBJ1-6; D possibly corresponds to TRBD1 (6 bases). The CDR3 spans 16 residues. Trimming took 6 bases from V and 5 from J, leaving 17 bases between them. Germline V lookup: CDR1 MNHNY, CDR2 SVGAGI (reference sequence). In DNA form, the CDR3 reads TGTGCCAGCAGCTTAGACAGGAGAGTAGATAATTCACCCCTCCACTTT. Protein product: CASSLDRRVDNSPLHF.